This record covers a single T cell receptor (beta chain). What antigen it recognizes has not been identified. Qualities for individual bases were not recorded, and no much larger clone is one base off. The method was the immunoSEQ multiplex PCR assay. Entries here come from immuneACCESS through TCRdb and include only in-frame sequences with V and J called. Some clones fail to appear in such tables; in the studies checked, an unresolved V gene covers under half of the shortfall, and the cause of the remainder is unknown. The sample includes roughly 24,000 clones, with 75% to 90% observed a single time. The ten largest account for about a quarter of the sample. The sample belongs to a study of control samples from healthy donors and cancer patients (TCRdb year 2020). Based on the germline V gene, the CDR1 and CDR2 sequences are LGHNA and YNFKEQ. The cysteine opens and the phenylalanine closes a CDR3 of 15 amino acids. The DNA shown is the 45-base CDR3, in frame from base 1. From V the trimming removes 1 base and from J it removes 8 bases, while the gene matches leave 3 bases of the junction unaccounted for.

Sequenced input: PBMCs. The V gene is TRBV4-2 and the J gene is TRBJ2-3, with TRBD2 matching 13 junction bases. The sequence was obtained from a man aged 55 to 70 with colorectal cancer. The nucleotides read TGTGCCAGCAGCCAAGGGACTAGCGGGGGAGCTACGCAGTATTTT. Its translation reads: CASSQGTSGGATQYF.